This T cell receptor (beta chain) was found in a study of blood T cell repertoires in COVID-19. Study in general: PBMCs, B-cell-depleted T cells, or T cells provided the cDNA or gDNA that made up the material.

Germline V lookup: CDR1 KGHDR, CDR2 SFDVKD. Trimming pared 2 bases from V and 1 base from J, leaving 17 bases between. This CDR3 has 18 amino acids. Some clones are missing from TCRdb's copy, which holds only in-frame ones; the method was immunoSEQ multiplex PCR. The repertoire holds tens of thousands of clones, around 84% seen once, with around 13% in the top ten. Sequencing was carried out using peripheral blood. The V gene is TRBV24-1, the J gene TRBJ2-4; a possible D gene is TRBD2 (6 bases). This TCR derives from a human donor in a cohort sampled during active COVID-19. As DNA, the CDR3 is TGTGCCACCAGTGATTCCGGCGGGCCCCGGGAGGCCAAAAACATTCAGTACTTC. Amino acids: CATSDSGGPREAKNIQYF.